This T cell receptor (beta chain) was documented in a study of T cells in localized non-small cell lung cancer. The CDR3 is made up of 14 amino acids. The V gene end was trimmed by 4 bases and the J gene end by 2 bases; junction bases not matched to a gene: 4. CDR1 SGHRS and CDR2 YFSETQ come from the germline V gene. Assay: immunoSEQ multiplex PCR; the TCRdb copy retains only in-frame clones and omits some. The sample has tens of thousands of clones; more than 75% are singletons. The receptor was derived from a woman aged 40-69 years with stage I squamous cell lung carcinoma. The chain employs TRBV5-1 and TRBJ2-7, with TRBD1 matching 9 bases. Sequenced here: peripheral blood, sampled before any cancer treatment. The DNA for the CDR3 is TGCGCCAGCAGCGTGGACAGGGGCCCCTACGAGCAGTACTTC. Its protein product is CASSVDRGPYEQYF. The full variable domain, rest sourced from reference TRBV5-1 and TRBJ2-7, is KAGVTQTPRYLIKTRGQQVTLSCSPISGHRSVSWYQQTPGQGLQFLFEYFSETQRNKGNFPGRFSGRQFSNSRSEMNVSTLELGDSALYLCASSVDRGPYEQYFGPGTRLTVT.